Each of the 8 T cell receptor beta chains below was sequenced from the same sample in a study of neurological immune-mediated disorders. A single record per CDR3 protein comes from TCRdb applying MiXCR to the 5' RACE reads. The table has under 45,000 distinct CDR3 sequences, approximately 4.2% seen once. Sequencing was done on a sample of PBMCs. The source is a man aged 25-45 years with multiple sclerosis.

In its sample, this clonotype was seen many times. The rearrangement links TRBV5-6 to TRBJ2-3, with 12 bases aligning to TRBD2. The J segment lost 6 bases and the V segment lost 4 bases, leaving 9 bases of the junction unmatched. The germline gives CDR1 SGHDT, CDR2 YYEEEE. CDR3 length: 16 amino acids. The CDR3 is CASSTSSGGGHDTQYF. DNA for the CDR3: TGTGCCAGCAGCACCTCTAGCGGGGGGGGTCATGATACGCAGTATTTT.

This clonotype was picked up many times. The chain couples TRBV20-1 to TRBJ2-2; possibly TRBD2 for D (6 bases). Between the trimmed V and J ends, which lost 5 bases and 2 bases, there was a span of 12 bases. Germline V gene sequence: CDR1 DFQATT, CDR2 SNEGSKA (reference sequence). CDR3 length: 14 residues. Here the CDR3 DNA reads TGCAGTGCTGGACTACCACATAACACCGGGGAGCTGTTTTTT. Translating it yields CSAGLPHNTGELFF.

V is TRBV12-3 or TRBV12-4 and J is TRBJ1-4; D remains unclear. CDR3 length: 14 amino acids. Trimming took off 5 bases at V and 8 bases at J, with 15 bases between the two ends. CDR3 in DNA: TGTGCCAGCAGTCAGACCTTAACCGCGGAAAAACTGTTTTTT. Translating it yields CASSQTLTAEKLFF.

The sample holds a few counts of this clonotype. The rearrangement uses TRBV6-6 and TRBJ2-1; 9 nucleotides align to TRBD2. V lost 2 bases to trimming and J lost 4 bases; unmatched junction nucleotides: 6. CDR1 is MNHNY and CDR2 is SVGAGI in the germline V gene (reference sequence). This CDR3 spans 16 amino acids. This CDR3 is CASSYTRSGGYNEQFF. CDR3 nucleotide sequence: TGTGCCAGCAGTTACACTCGAAGCGGGGGGTACAATGAGCAGTTCTTC.

In this sample, this clonotype turned up many times. The CDR3 reads CASSSTGGIYREQFF. The CDR3 nucleotides are TGTGCCAGCAGCTCCACAGGGGGGATTTACAGGGAGCAGTTCTTC. This rearrangement joins TRBV7-2 to TRBJ2-1; TRBD1 aligns across 8 bases. V shed 4 bases and J 10 bases; nucleotides not matched to a gene: 12. Per the germline V gene, CDR1 is SGHTA and CDR2 is FQGNSA. The CDR3 runs to 15 residues.

This clonotype turned up a few times. The chain links TRBV9 to TRBJ2-2; 15 nucleotides align to TRBD2. The CDR3 sequence is 18 residues long. The germline CDR1 and CDR2 sequences are SGDLS and YYNGEE. Trimming at V came to 4 bases and at J to 5 bases, leaving 9 bases not matched to a gene. CDR3 in amino acids: CASSRTSGGAPGTGELFF. The CDR3 DNA reads as TGTGCCAGCAGCAGGACTAGCGGGGGGGCCCCTGGGACCGGGGAGCTGTTTTTT.

This clonotype has a count of ten or more. The CDR3 spells CASRPGTGGFGTTYEQYF. CDR3 coding DNA: TGTGCCAGCAGACCCGGGACAGGGGGTTTTGGCACAACCTACGAGCAGTACTTC. The chain carries TRBV7-6 and TRBJ2-7; the match to TRBD1 covers 11 bases. From germline, CDR1 is SGHVS and CDR2 FNYEAQ. The CDR3 covers 18 residues. V lost 6 bases to trimming and J lost 2 bases; unmatched junction nucleotides: 15.

This clonotype appeared a few times. This chain uses TRBV7-3 with TRBJ2-1; D unclear. The CDR3 totals 14 residues. Germline V gives CDR1 SGHTA, CDR2 FQGTGA. The V end lost 5 bases, the J end lost 1 base, and 9 bases lay between the germline ends. The CDR3 reads CASSRGGSYNEQFF. CDR3 in DNA: TGTGCCAGCAGCCGAGGCGGATCCTACAATGAGCAGTTCTTC. Supplemented by reference TRBV7-3 and TRBJ2-1, the full variable domain reads GAGVSQTPSNKVTEKGKYVELRCDPISGHTALYWYRQSLGQGPEFLIYFQGTGAADDSGLPNDRFFAVRPEGSVSTLKIQRTERGDSAVYLCASSRGGSYNEQFFGPGTRLTVL.